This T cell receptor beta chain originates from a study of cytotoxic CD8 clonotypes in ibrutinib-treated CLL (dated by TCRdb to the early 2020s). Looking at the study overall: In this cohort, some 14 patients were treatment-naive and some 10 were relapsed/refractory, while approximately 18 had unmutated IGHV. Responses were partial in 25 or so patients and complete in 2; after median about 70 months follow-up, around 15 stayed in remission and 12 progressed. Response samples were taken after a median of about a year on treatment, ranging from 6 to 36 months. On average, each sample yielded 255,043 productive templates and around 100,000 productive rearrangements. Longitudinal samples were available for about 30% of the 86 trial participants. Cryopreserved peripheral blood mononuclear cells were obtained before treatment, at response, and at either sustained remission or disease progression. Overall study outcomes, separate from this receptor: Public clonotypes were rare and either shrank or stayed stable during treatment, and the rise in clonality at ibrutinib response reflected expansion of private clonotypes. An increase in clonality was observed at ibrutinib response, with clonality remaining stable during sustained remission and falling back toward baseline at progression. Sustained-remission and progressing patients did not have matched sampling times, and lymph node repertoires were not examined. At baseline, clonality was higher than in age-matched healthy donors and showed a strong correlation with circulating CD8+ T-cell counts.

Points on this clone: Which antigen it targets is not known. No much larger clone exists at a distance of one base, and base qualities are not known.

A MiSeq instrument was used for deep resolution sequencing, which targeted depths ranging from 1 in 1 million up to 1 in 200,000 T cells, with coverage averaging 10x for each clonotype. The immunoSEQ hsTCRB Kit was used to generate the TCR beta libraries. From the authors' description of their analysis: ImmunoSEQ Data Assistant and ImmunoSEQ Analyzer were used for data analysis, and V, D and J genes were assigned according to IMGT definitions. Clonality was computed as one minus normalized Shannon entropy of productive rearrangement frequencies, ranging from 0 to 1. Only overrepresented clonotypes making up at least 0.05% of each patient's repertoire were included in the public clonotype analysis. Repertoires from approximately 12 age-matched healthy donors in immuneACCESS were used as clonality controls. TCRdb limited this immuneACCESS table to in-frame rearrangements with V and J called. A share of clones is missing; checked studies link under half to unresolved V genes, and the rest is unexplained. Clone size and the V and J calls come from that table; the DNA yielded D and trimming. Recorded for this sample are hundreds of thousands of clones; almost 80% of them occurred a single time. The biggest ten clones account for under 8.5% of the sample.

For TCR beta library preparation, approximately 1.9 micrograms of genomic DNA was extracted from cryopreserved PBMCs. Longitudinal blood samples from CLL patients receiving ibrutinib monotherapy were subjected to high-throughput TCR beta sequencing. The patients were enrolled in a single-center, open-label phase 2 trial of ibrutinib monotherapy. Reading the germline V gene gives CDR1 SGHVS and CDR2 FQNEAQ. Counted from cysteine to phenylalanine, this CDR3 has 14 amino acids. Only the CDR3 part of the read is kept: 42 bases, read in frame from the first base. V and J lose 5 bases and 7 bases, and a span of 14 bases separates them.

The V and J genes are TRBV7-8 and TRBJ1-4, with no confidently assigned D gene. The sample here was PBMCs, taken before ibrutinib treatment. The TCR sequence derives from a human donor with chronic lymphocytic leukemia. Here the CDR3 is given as CASSPGIIGEKLFF. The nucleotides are TGTGCCAGCAGCCCCGGAATAATTGGTGAAAAACTGTTTTTT.